The TCR beta chain under discussion was sequenced for a study of identical twins. Template switching created a universal primer site, and the cDNA included unique molecular identifiers. Each CDR3 protein is one row after TCRdb ran MiXCR on the 5' RACE reads. The sample records around 280,000 distinct CDR3 sequences, about 8.1% being singletons. The CDR3 runs to 13 residues. Germline values: CDR1 SGHVS, CDR2 FNYEAQ. The V end was cut by 4 bases, the J end by 1 base, with 7 bases between. About this clonotype: Its target is not known.

General study results and limits: Beta out-of-frame sequences showed weaker excess twin sharing.

All donors were healthy Caucasians. The same sample was also used in a study of yellow fever vaccine responses in identical twins.

Sequencing input: memory (CD45RO+) T cells sorted from blood. The clonotype comes from a woman under 30 in good health. This chain joins TRBV7-6 and TRBJ2-5, with D uncertain. CDR3 amino acids: CASSSPPQETQYF. In DNA form, the CDR3 reads TGTGCCAGCAGCTCCCCCCCCCAAGAGACCCAGTACTTC.